The rows below give T cell receptor beta chains drawn from one sample of a study of blood T cell repertoires in COVID-19. Sequenced by immunoSEQ multiplex PCR; TCRdb stores in-frame clones only, minus some. The sample lists hundreds of thousands of clones, more than 75% occurring once. The source material was PBMCs or T cells enriched from blood (not recorded which). These receptors originate from a woman in her 40s with acute COVID-19. Each CDR3 is given with its conserved first and last residue.

j_call v_call cdr3_aa
TRBJ2-7 TRBV6-1 CASSDVRRGYEQYF
TRBJ2-5 TRBV25-1 CASSDGTGASETQYF
TRBJ2-4 TRBV5-1 CASSSQGANIQYF
TRBJ2-2 TRBV9 CASSVVAGGSAGELFF
TRBJ1-1 TRBV9 CASSSQRDRLNTEAFF
TRBJ2-3 TRBV6-1 CASSVGQDTSTDTQYF
TRBJ2-3 TRBV15 CATSTDRGSIDTQYF
TRBJ1-2 TRBV6-5 CASSRLDYGYTF
TRBJ2-7 TRBV21-1 CASSKVFRDYSYEQYF
TRBJ2-7 TRBV6-5 CASSYLSSATGEQYF
TRBJ2-7 TRBV19 CASSRGQEAYEQYF
TRBJ1-1 TRBV29-1 CSARPGGVTEAFF
TRBJ1-1 TRBV5-1 CASSLEGVRTEAFF
TRBJ1-2 TRBV3-1/TRBV3-2 CASSQGAGAYENAF